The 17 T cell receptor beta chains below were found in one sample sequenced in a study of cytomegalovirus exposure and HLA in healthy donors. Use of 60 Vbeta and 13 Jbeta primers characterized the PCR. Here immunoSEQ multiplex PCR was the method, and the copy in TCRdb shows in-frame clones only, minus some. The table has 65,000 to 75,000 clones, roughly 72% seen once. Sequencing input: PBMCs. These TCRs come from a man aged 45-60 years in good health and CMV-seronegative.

This chain's CDR3 is CAGRSGQGNYGYTF. Here the CDR3 DNA reads TGTGCCGGGCGATCAGGACAGGGGAACTATGGCTACACCTTC. The rearrangement links TRBV28 to TRBJ1-2; 9 bases are shared with TRBD1. V lost 11 bases to trimming and J lost 2 bases; unmatched junction nucleotides: 9. This CDR3 spans 14 amino acids. Looked up from germline, CDR1 is MDHEN and CDR2 is SYDVKM.

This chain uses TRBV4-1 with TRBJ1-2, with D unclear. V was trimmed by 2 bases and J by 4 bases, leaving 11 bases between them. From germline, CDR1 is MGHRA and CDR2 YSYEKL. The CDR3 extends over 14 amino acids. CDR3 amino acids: CASSQQKPPYGYTF. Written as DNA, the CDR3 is TGCGCCAGCAGCCAACAAAAGCCGCCCTATGGCTACACCTTC.

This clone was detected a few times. Written as DNA, the CDR3 is TGTGCCAGCGAACCGGCTAGCGGATCCTACGAGCAGTACTTC. It is translated as CASEPASGSYEQYF. The J gene is TRBJ2-5, the V gene TRBV2; 7 nucleotides agree with TRBD2. Near its end, the DNA agrees better with TRBJ2-7, so the J call may be wrong. The CDR3 spans 14 residues. CDR1 is SNHLY and CDR2 is FYNNEI in the germline V gene.

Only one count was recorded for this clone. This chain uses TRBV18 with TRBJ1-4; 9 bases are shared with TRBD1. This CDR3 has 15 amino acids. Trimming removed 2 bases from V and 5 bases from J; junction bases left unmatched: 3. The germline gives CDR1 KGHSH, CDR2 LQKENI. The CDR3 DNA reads TGTGCCAGCTCACCAGGACAGGGGAAAAATGAAAAACTGTTTTTT. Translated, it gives CASSPGQGKNEKLFF.

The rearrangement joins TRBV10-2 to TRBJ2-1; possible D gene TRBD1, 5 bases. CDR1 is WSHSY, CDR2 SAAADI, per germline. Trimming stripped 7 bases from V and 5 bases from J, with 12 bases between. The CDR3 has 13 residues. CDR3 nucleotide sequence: TGCGCCAGCATAGACAGATCAAACAATGAGCAGTTCTTC. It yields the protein CASIDRSNNEQFF.

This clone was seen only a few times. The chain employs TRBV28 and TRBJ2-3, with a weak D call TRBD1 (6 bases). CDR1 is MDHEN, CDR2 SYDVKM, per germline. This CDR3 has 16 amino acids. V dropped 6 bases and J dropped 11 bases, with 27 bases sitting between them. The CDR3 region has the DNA TGTGCCAGCAGCCGACATGCAGGGGTTGGAGACGTCCAGCAGTATTTT. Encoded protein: CASSRHAGVGDVQQYF.

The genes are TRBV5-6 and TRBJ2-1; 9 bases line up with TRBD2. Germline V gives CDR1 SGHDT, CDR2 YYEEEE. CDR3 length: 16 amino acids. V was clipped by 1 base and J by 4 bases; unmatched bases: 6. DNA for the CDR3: TGTGCCAGCAGCTTGATCAGCGGGGGGCGTTACAATGAGCAGTTCTTC. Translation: CASSLISGGRYNEQFF.

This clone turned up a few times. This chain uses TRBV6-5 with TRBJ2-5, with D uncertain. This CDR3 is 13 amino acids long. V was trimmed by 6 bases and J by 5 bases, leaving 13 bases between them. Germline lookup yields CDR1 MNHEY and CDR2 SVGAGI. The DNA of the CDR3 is TGTGCCAGCAGACAATCCCCTTTGGAGACCCAGTACTTC. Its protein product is CASRQSPLETQYF.

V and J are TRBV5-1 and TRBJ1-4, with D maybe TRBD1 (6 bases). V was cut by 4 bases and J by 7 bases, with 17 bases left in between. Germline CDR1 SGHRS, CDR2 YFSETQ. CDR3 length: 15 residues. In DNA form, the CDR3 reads TGCGCCAGCAGCCCGGTGGGCCGGGGGGCTGAAAAACTGTTTTTT. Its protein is CASSPVGRGAEKLFF.

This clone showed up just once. The CDR3 sequence: CASSAMGQGDQPQHF. DNA for the CDR3: TGTGCCAGCAGCGCCATGGGACAGGGGGATCAGCCCCAGCATTTT. The chain combines TRBV5-6 with TRBJ1-5, with 11 bases aligning to TRBD1. The junction had 5 bases not matched to a gene; V was cut back by 4 bases and J by 5 bases. Looked up from germline, CDR1 is SGHDT and CDR2 is YYEEEE. CDR3 length equals 15 residues.

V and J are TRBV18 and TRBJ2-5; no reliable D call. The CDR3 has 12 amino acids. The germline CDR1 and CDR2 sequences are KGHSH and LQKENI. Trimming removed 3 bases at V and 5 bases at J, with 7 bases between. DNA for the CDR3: TGTGCCAGCTCACCGGCGGAGGAGACCCAGTACTTC. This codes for CASSPAEETQYF.

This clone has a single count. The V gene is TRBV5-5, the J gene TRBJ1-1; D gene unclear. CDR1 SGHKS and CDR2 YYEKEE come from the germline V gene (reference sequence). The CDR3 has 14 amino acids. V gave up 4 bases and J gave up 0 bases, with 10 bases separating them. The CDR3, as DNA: TGTGCCAGCAGCCTTAGAACCATGAACACTGAAGCTTTCTTT. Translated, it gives CASSLRTMNTEAFF. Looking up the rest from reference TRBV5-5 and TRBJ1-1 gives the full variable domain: DAGVTQSPTHLIKTRGQQVTLRCSPISGHKSVSWYQQVLGQGPQFIFQYYEKEERGRGNFPDRFSARQFPNYSSELNVNALLLGDSALYLCASSLRTMNTEAFFGQGTRLTVV.

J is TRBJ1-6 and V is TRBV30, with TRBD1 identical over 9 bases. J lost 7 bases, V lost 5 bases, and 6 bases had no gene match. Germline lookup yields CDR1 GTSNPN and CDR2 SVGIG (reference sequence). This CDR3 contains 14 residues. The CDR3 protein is CAWHVGQGNSPLHF. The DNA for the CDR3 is TGTGCCTGGCACGTGGGACAGGGAAATTCACCCCTCCACTTT.

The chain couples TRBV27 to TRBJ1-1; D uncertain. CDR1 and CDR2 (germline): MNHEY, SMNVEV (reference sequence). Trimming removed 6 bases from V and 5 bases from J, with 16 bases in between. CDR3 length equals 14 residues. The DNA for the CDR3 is TGTGCCAGCAGGTTGACTCGGATGGAAACTGAAGCTTTCTTT. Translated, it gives CASRLTRMETEAFF.

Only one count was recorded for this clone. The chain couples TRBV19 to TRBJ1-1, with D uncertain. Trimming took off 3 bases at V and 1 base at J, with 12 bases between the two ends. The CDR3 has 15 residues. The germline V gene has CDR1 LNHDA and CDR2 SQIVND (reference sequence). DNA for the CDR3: TGTGCCAGTAGTATCTGGTCAAAGCGGAACACTGAAGCTTTCTTT. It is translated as CASSIWSKRNTEAFF.

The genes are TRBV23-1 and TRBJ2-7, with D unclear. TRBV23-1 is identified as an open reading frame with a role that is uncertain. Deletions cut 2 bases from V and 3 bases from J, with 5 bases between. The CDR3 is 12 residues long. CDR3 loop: CASSQIYYEQYF. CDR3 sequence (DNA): TGCGCCAGCAGTCAAATTTACTACGAGCAGTACTTC.

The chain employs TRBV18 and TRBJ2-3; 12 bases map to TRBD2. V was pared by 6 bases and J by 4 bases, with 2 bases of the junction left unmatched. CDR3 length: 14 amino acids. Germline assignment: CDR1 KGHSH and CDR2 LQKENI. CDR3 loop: CASSLAGGSDTQYF. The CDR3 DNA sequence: TGTGCCAGCTCTCTAGCGGGAGGGTCAGATACGCAGTATTTT.